A single sample gave rise to the 21 T cell receptor beta chains below, sequenced in a study of blood T cell repertoires in COVID-19. TCRdb's table, derived via immunoSEQ multiplex PCR, lists solely in-frame clones and lacks some. Of about 55,000 clones in the sample, about 93% were seen once. Sequences were obtained from peripheral blood. Every receptor here comes from a human donor with active COVID-19. The donor label of this sample is uncertain.

This clone was found a few times. This chain connects TRBV5-1 to TRBJ1-2; weak D call: TRBD1 (6 bases). CDR1 and CDR2 (germline): SGHRS, YFSETQ. Trimming cost V 3 bases and J 5 bases, with 14 bases left between them. This CDR3 has 14 residues. In nucleotides, the CDR3 is TGCGCCAGCAGCTCTACAGGGTTAGGGTATGGCTACACCTTC. Protein product: CASSSTGLGYGYTF.

The chain couples TRBV2 to TRBJ2-1; 15 bases agree with TRBD2. Germline V gene sequence: CDR1 SNHLY, CDR2 FYNNEI. There are 21 residues in the CDR3. Losses at the gene ends were 0 bases for V and 1 base for J; bases not matched to a gene: 10. CDR3 coding DNA: TGTGCCAGCAGTGAAGCGCCCGGACTAGCGGGAGGGTGGGCTTCCTACAATGAGCAGTTCTTC. Protein product: CASSEAPGLAGGWASYNEQFF.

V and J are TRBV18 and TRBJ2-5; a possible D gene is TRBD2 (5 bases). The V end was cut by 4 bases, the J end by 5 bases, with 11 bases between. The CDR3 spans 13 residues. CDR1 is KGHSH and CDR2 is LQKENI in the germline V gene. The CDR3 DNA reads as TGTGCCAGCTCACGAGGGTTTGGGGAGACCCAGTACTTC. Its protein product is CASSRGFGETQYF.

V and J are TRBV6-6 and TRBJ2-7; D is possibly TRBD2 (7 bases). Germline V lookup: CDR1 MNHNY, CDR2 SVGAGI (reference sequence). The ends were cut back, 5 bases at V and 5 bases at J, with 19 bases in the middle. The CDR3 extends over 15 amino acids. CDR3 amino acids: CASSNQGGAVDEQYF. The CDR3 region has the DNA TGTGCCAGCAGTAACCAAGGGGGGGCGGTAGACGAGCAGTACTTC.

The chain uses TRBV5-1 and TRBJ1-6; D is perhaps TRBD1 (5 bases). Germline-derived CDR1 and CDR2 are SGHRS and YFSETQ. This CDR3 is 17 amino acids long. V was cut by 3 bases and J by 6 bases, with 19 bases left in between. The CDR3 loop reads CASSSNPRGGGNSPLHF. The CDR3 DNA follows: TGCGCCAGCAGCTCCAATCCGCGGGGGGGAGGTAATTCACCCCTCCACTTT.

In this sample, this clone turned up once. This chain uses TRBV21-1 with TRBJ1-1. TRBV21-1 is described as a pseudogene. This CDR3 is 11 amino acids long. In DNA form, the CDR3 reads TGTGCCAGCAGAAGGAGGGCTGAAGCTTTCTTT. Its translation: CASRRRAEAFF.

The rearrangement uses TRBV29-1 and TRBJ2-3; TRBD2 agrees at 7 bases. Germline CDR1 SQVTM, CDR2 ANQGSEA. J was trimmed by 4 bases and V by 0 bases; bases with no gene match: 7. The CDR3 has 15 amino acids. This CDR3 reads CSVEEGSLAADTQYF. The CDR3, as DNA: TGCAGCGTTGAAGAGGGGAGTCTAGCGGCAGATACGCAGTATTTT.

CDR3 residues: CASSEVNRGLGNTIYF. The DNA of the CDR3 is TGTGCCAGCAGTGAAGTGAACAGGGGGCTGGGAAACACCATATATTTT. This chain uses TRBV6-1 with TRBJ1-3; TRBD1 agrees at 9 bases. The CDR3 contains 16 residues. Germline V gene lookup returns CDR1 MNHNS and CDR2 SASEGT. Trimming removed 1 base from V and 4 bases from J; junction bases left unmatched: 5.

The rearrangement joins TRBV11-2 to TRBJ2-7; 12 bases are shared with TRBD2. This CDR3 has 14 amino acids. CDR1 is SGHAT and CDR2 is FQNNGV in the germline V gene. In nucleotides, the CDR3 is TGTGCCAGCAGCCCCGGACTAGCGGGGCCCCCTCAGGGCGTC. This codes for CASSPGLAGPPQGV.

This chain uses TRBV7-9 with TRBJ1-1; a possible D gene is TRBD1 (5 bases). V lost 0 bases and J 5 bases, leaving 13 bases between the germline ends. Germline V gene data show CDR1 as SEHNR and CDR2 as FQNEAQ (reference sequence). CDR3 length equals 15 residues. CDR3 DNA sequence: TGTGCCAGCAGCTTAGCGCAGATGGGGGGGACTGAAGCTTTCTTT. Protein: CASSLAQMGGTEAFF.

The chain uses TRBV6-5 and TRBJ2-7; D may be TRBD2 (6 bases). Trimming cost V 11 bases and J 0 bases, with 17 bases left between them. The germline V gene has CDR1 MNHEY and CDR2 SVGAGI. The CDR3 runs 14 residues. The CDR3 loop reads CAPPPSVLSYEQYF. The CDR3 region has the DNA TGTGCCCCTCCACCTAGCGTGCTCTCCTACGAGCAGTACTTC.

The chain joins TRBV15 to TRBJ1-5; weak D call: TRBD1 (5 bases). The CDR3 loop spans 13 amino acids. Germline CDR1 LNHNV, CDR2 YYDKDF (reference sequence). DNA for the CDR3: TGTGCTTCCGGAGGGGCTAGCAATCAGCCCCAGCATTTT. Translating gives CASGGASNQPQHF.

CDR3 protein: CASSPGGRGLQETQYF. The CDR3 DNA follows: TGTGCCAGCAGCCCGGGGGGCAGGGGGCTCCAAGAGACCCAGTACTTC. V usage is TRBV5-4 and J usage is TRBJ2-5, with a tentative D call TRBD1 (8 bases). The CDR3 has 16 residues. The germline V and J ends were trimmed by 4 bases and 1 base, with 17 bases remaining between them. Looked up from germline, CDR1 is SGHNT and CDR2 is YYREEE (reference sequence).

The chain employs TRBV15 and TRBJ1-4; a weak D match, TRBD1 (5 bases). Germline CDR1 LNHNV, CDR2 YYDKDF (reference sequence). CDR3 length equals 15 residues. Trimming shortened V by 1 base and J by 6 bases, and 12 bases separated the two germline ends. The CDR3 sequence: CATSRVSGSDEKLFF. The CDR3 DNA sequence: TGTGCCACCAGCAGAGTTTCAGGGTCGGATGAAAAACTGTTTTTT.

This chain joins TRBV3-1 (or the pseudogene TRBV3-2) and TRBJ2-1, with TRBD2 identical over 7 bases. Germline trimming cut 4 bases from V and 7 bases from J; bases unmatched to any gene: 4. This CDR3 is built from 13 residues. Germline assignment: CDR1 LGHDT and CDR2 YNNKEL (reference sequence). The CDR3 region is CASSLLGGNEQFF. In DNA form, the CDR3 reads TGTGCCAGCAGCCTCCTCGGGGGGAATGAGCAGTTCTTC.

The rearrangement links TRBV11-2 to TRBJ2-7; TRBD2 agrees at 11 bases. There are 14 residues in the CDR3. J was trimmed by 5 bases and V by 5 bases; bases with no gene match: 5. Germline CDR1 and CDR2: SGHAT and FQNNGV. This CDR3 reads CASSPLAGGNEQYF. DNA for the CDR3: TGTGCCAGCAGCCCCCTAGCGGGAGGAAACGAGCAGTACTTC.

The chain recombines TRBV6-1 with TRBJ2-7; a weak D match, TRBD2 (6 bases). The CDR3 covers 15 residues. V was trimmed by 2 bases and J by 4 bases, leaving 15 bases between them. The germline V gene has CDR1 MNHNS and CDR2 SASEGT. The chain's CDR3 is CASSETPGTLYEQYF. DNA of the CDR3: TGTGCCAGCAGTGAAACCCCCGGGACTCTATACGAGCAGTACTTC.

The gene calls are TRBV12-3 or TRBV12-4 and TRBJ2-7; the D gene is possibly TRBD1 (6 bases). The V and J ends lost 2 bases and 4 bases respectively, with 9 bases between them. The CDR3 is 13 residues long. CDR3 sequence reads: CASSLTGKYEQYV. The CDR3 bases are TGTGCCAGCAGTTTAACAGGGAAATACGAGCAGTACGTC.

This chain links TRBV30 with TRBJ1-4, with D possibly being TRBD1 (5 bases). The CDR3 is made up of 13 amino acids. Germline V gene lookup returns CDR1 GTSNPN and CDR2 SVGIG (reference sequence). The V end was cut by 4 bases, the J end by 5 bases, with 11 bases between. CDR3 amino acids: CAWTPDTNEKLFF. The CDR3 DNA follows: TGTGCCTGGACCCCGGACACAAATGAAAAACTGTTTTTT.

This clone was picked up one time. V and J are TRBV12-5 and TRBJ2-6; TRBD1 aligns across 9 bases. Germline V gene data show CDR1 as LGHNT and CDR2 as FRNRAP. The V and J ends lost 6 bases and 0 bases, in that order; junction bases with no gene match: 6. The CDR3 consists of 17 residues. CDR3 residues: CASGKGQGLSGANVLTF. CDR3 in DNA: TGTGCTAGTGGAAAGGGACAGGGCCTCTCTGGGGCCAACGTCCTGACTTTC.

The chain has TRBV5-8 and TRBJ2-7; the D gene is possibly TRBD2 (6 bases). Per germline, CDR1 SGHTS and CDR2 YDEGEE. V was clipped by 6 bases and J by 3 bases, with 13 bases between them. This CDR3 is built from 13 residues. In DNA form, the CDR3 reads TGTGCCAGCATTCGGCGGGGAGGCTACGAGCAGTACTTC. This gives the protein CASIRRGGYEQYF.